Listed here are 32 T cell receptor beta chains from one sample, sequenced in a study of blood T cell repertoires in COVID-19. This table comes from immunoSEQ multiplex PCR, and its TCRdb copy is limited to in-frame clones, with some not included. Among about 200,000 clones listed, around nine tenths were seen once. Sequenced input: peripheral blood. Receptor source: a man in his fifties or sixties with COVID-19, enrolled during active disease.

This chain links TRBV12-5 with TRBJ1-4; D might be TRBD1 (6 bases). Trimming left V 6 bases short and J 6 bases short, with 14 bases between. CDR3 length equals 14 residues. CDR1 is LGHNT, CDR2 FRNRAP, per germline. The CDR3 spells CASGPPGVDEKLFF. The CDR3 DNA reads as TGTGCTAGTGGCCCGCCAGGGGTAGATGAAAAACTGTTTTTT.

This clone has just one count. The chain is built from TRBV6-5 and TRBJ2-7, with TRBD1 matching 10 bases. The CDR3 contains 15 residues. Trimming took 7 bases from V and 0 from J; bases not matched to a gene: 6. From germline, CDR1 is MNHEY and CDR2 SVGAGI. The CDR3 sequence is CASISRDRGSYEQYF. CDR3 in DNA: TGTGCCAGCATTTCACGGGACAGGGGCTCCTACGAGCAGTACTTC.

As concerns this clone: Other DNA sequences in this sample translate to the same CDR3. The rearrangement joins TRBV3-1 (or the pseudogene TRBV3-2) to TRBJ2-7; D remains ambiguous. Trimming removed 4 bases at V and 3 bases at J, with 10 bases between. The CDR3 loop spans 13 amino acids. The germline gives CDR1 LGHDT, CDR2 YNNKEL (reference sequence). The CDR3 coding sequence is TGTGCCAGCAGCCCAGGCCTGGGCTACGAGCAGTACTTC. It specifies CASSPGLGYEQYF.

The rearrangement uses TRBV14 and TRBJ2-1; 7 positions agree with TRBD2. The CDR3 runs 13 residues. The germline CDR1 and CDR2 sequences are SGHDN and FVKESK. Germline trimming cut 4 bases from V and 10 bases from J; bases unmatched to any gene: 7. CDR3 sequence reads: CASSPDLGGEQFF. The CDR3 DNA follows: TGTGCCAGCAGCCCAGACTTGGGAGGGGAGCAGTTCTTC.

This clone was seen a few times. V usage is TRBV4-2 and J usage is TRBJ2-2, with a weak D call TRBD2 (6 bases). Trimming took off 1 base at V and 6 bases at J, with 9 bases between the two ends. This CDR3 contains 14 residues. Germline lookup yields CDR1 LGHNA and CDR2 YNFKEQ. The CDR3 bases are TGTGCCAGCAGCCAAGCGGGAGTTTCCGGGGAGCTGTTTTTT. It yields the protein CASSQAGVSGELFF.

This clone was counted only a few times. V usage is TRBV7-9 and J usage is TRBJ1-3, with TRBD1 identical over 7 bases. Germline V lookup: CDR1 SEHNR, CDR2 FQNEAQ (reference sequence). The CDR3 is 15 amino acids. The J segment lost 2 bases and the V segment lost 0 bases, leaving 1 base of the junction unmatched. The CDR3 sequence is CASSLAQGAGNTIYF. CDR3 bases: TGTGCCAGCAGCTTAGCCCAGGGGGCTGGAAACACCATATATTTT.

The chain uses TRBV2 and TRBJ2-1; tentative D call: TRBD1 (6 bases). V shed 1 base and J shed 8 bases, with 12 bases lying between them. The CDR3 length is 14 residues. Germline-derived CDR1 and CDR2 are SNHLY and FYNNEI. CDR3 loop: CASSEGIRGDEQFF. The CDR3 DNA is TGTGCCAGCAGTGAAGGAATCAGGGGAGATGAGCAGTTCTTC.

In DNA, the CDR3 is TGTGCCATCCAGGGGGCAGGTCAGCCCCAGCATTTT. It is translated as CAIQGAGQPQHF. The rearrangement uses TRBV24-1 and TRBJ1-5, with 8 bases lining up with TRBD1. The V and J ends lost 11 bases and 6 bases, in that order; junction bases with no gene match: 5. The CDR3 sequence is 12 residues long. Germline CDR1 KGHDR, CDR2 SFDVKD.

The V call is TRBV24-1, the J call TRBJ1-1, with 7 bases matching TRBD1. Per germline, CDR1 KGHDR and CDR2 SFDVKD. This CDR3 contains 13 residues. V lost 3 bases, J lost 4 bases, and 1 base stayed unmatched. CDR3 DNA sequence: TGTGCCACCAGTGATGAGGGGGCCACTGAAGCTTTCTTT. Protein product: CATSDEGATEAFF.

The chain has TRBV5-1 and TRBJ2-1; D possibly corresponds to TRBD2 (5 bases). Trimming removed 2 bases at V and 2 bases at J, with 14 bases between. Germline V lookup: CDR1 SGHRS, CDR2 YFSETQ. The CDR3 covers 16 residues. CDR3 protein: CASSLGLNWAYNEQFF. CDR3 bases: TGCGCCAGCAGCTTAGGACTCAACTGGGCCTACAATGAGCAGTTCTTC.

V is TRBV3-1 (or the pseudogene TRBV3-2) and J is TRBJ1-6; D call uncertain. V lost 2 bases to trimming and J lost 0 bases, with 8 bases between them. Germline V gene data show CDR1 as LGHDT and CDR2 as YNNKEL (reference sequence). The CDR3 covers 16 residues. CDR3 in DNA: TGTGCCAGCAGCCAACACCCGAGCTCCTATAATTCACCCCTCCACTTT. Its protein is CASSQHPSSYNSPLHF.

The CDR3 is CASSAGQGLPQHF. The CDR3 coding sequence is TGTGCCAGCAGTGCGGGACAGGGTTTGCCCCAGCATTTT. The chain recombines TRBV27 with TRBJ1-5, with 9 bases identical to TRBD1. The trim removed 5 bases at V and 9 bases at J, leaving 5 bases unmatched. The CDR3 length is 13 residues. CDR1 MNHEY and CDR2 SMNVEV come from the germline V gene (reference sequence).

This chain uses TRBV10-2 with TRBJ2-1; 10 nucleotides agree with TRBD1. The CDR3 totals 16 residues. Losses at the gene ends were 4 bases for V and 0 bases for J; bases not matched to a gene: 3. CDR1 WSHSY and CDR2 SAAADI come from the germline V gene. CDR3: CASSVGTGDSYNEQFF. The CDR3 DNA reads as TGCGCCAGCAGTGTAGGGACAGGGGACTCCTACAATGAGCAGTTCTTC.

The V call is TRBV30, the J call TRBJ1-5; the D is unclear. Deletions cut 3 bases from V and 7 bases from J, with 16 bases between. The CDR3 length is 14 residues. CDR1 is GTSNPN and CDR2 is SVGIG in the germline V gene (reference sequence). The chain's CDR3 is CAWSGVAIGQPQHF. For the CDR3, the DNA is TGTGCCTGGAGCGGGGTGGCAATCGGGCAGCCCCAGCATTTT. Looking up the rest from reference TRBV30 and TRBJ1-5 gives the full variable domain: SQTIHQWPATLVQPVGSPLSLECTVEGTSNPNLYWYRQAAGRGLQLLFYSVGIGQISSEVPQNLSASRPQDRQFILSSKKLLLSDSGFYLCAWSGVAIGQPQHFGDGTRLSIL.

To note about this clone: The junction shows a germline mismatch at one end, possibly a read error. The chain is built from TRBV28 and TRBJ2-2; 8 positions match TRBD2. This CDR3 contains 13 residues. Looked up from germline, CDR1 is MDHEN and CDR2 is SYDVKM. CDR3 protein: CASRHSGAGKLFF. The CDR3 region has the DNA TGTGCCAGCAGACATAGCGGGGCCGGGAAGCTGTTTTTT.

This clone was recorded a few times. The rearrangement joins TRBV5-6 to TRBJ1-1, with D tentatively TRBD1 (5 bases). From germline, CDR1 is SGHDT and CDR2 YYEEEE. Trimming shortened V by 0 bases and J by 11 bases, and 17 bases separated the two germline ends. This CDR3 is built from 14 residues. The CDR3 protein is CASSLVQGNSVAFF. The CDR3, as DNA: TGTGCCAGCAGCTTGGTCCAGGGTAACTCAGTTGCTTTCTTT.

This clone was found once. The CDR3 spells CASSSYSRGGISSNQPQHF. The CDR3 coding sequence is TGTGCCAGCAGCTCCTATTCTAGGGGGGGAATATCTAGCAATCAGCCCCAGCATTTT. The rearrangement uses TRBV6-2 or TRBV6-3 and TRBJ1-5, with a tentative D call TRBD1 (6 bases). CDR1 is MNHEY and CDR2 is SVGEGT in the germline V gene. The germline V and J ends were trimmed by 6 bases and 0 bases, with 24 bases remaining between them. The CDR3 has 19 residues.

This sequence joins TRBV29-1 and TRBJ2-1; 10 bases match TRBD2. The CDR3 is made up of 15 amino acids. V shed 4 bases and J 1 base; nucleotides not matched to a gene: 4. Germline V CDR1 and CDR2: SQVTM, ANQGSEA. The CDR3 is CSVVPLAGSYNEQFF. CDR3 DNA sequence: TGCAGCGTTGTCCCACTAGCGGGATCCTACAATGAGCAGTTCTTC.

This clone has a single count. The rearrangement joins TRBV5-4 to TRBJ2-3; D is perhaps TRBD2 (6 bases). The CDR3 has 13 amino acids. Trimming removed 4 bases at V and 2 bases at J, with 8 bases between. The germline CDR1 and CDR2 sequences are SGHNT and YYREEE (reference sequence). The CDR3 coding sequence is TGTGCCAGCAGCGGACTATCCACAGATACGCAGTATTTT. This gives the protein CASSGLSTDTQYF.

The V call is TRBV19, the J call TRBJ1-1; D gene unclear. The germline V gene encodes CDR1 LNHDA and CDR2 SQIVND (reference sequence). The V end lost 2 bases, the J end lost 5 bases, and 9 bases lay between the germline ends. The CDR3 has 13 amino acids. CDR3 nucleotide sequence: TGTGCCAGTAGTATAAAGTTGGAGACTGAAGCTTTCTTT. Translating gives CASSIKLETEAFF.

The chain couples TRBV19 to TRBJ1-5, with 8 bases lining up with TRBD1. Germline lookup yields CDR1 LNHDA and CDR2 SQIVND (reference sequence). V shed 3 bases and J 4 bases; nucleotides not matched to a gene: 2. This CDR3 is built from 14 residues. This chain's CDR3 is CASSITGGNQPQHF. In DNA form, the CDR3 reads TGTGCCAGTAGTATCACAGGGGGGAATCAGCCCCAGCATTTT.

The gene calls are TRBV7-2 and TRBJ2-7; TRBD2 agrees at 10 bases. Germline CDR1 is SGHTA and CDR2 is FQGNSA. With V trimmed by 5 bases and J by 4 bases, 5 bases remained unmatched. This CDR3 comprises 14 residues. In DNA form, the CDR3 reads TGTGCCAGCAGCAAAAGCGGGAGGGGGTACGAGCAGTACTTC. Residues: CASSKSGRGYEQYF.

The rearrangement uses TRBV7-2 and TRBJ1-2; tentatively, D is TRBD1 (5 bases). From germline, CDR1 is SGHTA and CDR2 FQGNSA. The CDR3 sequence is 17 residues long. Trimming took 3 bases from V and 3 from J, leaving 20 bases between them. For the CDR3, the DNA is TGTGCCAGCAGCTTCCGGTTCGGTTGGCAGGGTGACTATGGCTACACCTTC. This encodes CASSFRFGWQGDYGYTF.

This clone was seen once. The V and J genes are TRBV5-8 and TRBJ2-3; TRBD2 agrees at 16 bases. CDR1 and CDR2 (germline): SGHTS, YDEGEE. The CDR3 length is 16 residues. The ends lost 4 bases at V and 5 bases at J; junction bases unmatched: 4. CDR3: CASSLGTSGRGDTQYF. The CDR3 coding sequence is TGTGCCAGCAGCCTCGGGACTAGCGGGAGGGGAGATACGCAGTATTTT.

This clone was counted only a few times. Written as DNA, the CDR3 is TGTGCCTGGAGTCCTCTGTATAATTCACCCCTCCACTTT. Protein: CAWSPLYNSPLHF. The chain employs TRBV30 and TRBJ1-6; D unresolved. The CDR3 length is 13 residues. CDR1 and CDR2 from the germline V gene are GTSNPN and SVGIG (reference sequence). V was shortened by 2 bases and J by 4 bases, with 6 bases between the two germline ends.

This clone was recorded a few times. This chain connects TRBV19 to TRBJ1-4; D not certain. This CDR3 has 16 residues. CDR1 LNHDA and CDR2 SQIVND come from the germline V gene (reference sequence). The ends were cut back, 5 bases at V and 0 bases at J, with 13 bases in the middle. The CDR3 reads CASSPPGRATNEKLFF. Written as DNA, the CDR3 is TGTGCCAGTAGTCCCCCGGGGAGGGCAACTAATGAAAAACTGTTTTTT.

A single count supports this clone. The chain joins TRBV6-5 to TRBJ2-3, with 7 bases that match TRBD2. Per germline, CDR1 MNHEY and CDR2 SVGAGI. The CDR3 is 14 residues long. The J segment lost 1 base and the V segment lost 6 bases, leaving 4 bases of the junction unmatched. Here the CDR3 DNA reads TGTGCCAGCAGGCTAGCGGAACGCACAGATACGCAGTATTTT. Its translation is CASRLAERTDTQYF.

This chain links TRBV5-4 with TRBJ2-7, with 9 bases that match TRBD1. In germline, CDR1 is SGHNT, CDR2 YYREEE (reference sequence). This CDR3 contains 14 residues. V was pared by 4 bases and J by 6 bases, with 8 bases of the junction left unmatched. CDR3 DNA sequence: TGTGCCAGCAGCCCCCGGGACAGGGCGCTCGAGCAGTACTTC. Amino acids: CASSPRDRALEQYF.

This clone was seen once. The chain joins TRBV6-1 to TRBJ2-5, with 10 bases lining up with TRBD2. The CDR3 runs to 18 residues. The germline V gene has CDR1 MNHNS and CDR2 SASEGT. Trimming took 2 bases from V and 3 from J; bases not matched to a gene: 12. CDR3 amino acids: CASSEMGSGRAFKETQYF. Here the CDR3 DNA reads TGTGCCAGCAGTGAAATGGGGAGCGGGAGGGCTTTTAAAGAGACCCAGTACTTC.

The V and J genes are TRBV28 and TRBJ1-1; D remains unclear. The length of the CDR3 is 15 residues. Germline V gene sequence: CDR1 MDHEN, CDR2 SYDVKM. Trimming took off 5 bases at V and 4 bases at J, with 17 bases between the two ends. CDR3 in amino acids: CASSPTAVAGTEAFF. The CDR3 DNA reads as TGTGCCAGCAGTCCCACGGCGGTTGCCGGCACTGAAGCTTTCTTT.

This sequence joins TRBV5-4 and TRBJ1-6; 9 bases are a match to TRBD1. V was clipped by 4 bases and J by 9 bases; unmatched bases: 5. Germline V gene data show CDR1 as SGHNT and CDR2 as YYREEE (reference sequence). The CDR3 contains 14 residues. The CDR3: CASSPDRGGSPLHF. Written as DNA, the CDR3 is TGTGCCAGCAGCCCGGACAGGGGCGGTTCACCCCTCCACTTT.

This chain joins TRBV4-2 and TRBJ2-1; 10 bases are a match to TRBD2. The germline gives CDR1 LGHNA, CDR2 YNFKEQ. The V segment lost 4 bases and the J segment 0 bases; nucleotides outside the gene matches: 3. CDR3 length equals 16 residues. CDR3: CASSPRLAGSYNEQFF. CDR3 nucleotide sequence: TGTGCCAGCAGCCCGAGACTAGCGGGCTCCTACAATGAGCAGTTCTTC.